Shown below are 9 T cell receptor beta chains from a single sample sequenced in a study of control samples from healthy donors and cancer patients. Sequencing used immunoSEQ multiplex PCR; TCRdb keeps in-frame clones, though not all of them. The sample gives 20,000 to 25,000 clones, 84% of which show up once; more than 20% is in the top ten. Sequenced: PBMCs. All receptors come from a man in his sixties with colorectal cancer.

This clone has only one observation. The chain joins TRBV4-1 to TRBJ2-7; possible D gene TRBD1, 5 bases. Trimming pared 0 bases from V and 6 bases from J, leaving 15 bases between. This CDR3 is 15 amino acids long. The germline V gene has CDR1 MGHRA and CDR2 YSYEKL. DNA of the CDR3: TGCGCCAGCAGCCAAGATCCAGGGCAGGTACGCGAGCAGTACTTC. Its protein is CASSQDPGQVREQYF.

The chain employs TRBV5-1 and TRBJ2-7; D may be TRBD1 (5 bases). This CDR3 comprises 14 residues. CDR1 SGHRS and CDR2 YFSETQ come from the germline V gene. Trimming left V 3 bases short and J 2 bases short, with 12 bases between. CDR3 DNA: TGCGCCAGCAGCTCCCGACAGAATACCTACGAGCAGTACTTC. It specifies CASSSRQNTYEQYF.

In its sample, this clone is medium-sized (0.01 to 0.1%). The chain links TRBV9 to TRBJ2-2; D is ambiguous. Germline values: CDR1 SGDLS, CDR2 YYNGEE. CDR3 length: 12 residues. V lost 3 bases, J lost 7 bases, and 7 bases lay in between. The CDR3 DNA follows: TGTGCCAGCAGCGAACAGAGCGGGGAGCTGTTTTTT. It yields the protein CASSEQSGELFF.

The J gene is TRBJ2-2, the V gene TRBV9, with 10 bases aligning to TRBD1. Germline V gene sequence: CDR1 SGDLS, CDR2 YYNGEE. The trim removed 5 bases at V and 2 bases at J, leaving 6 bases unmatched. There are 16 residues in the CDR3. CDR3 amino acids: CASSVGQGPNTGELFF. In DNA form, the CDR3 reads TGTGCCAGCAGTGTGGGACAGGGGCCCAACACCGGGGAGCTGTTTTTT.

The chain links TRBV3-1 (or the pseudogene TRBV3-2) to TRBJ1-1, with unresolved D. The V gene lost 6 bases and the J gene lost 1 base, with 6 bases spanning the gap. The germline V gene encodes CDR1 LGHDT and CDR2 YNNKEL (reference sequence). The CDR3 length is 12 residues. The CDR3 DNA is TGTGCCAGCAGTACAAGGAACACTGAAGCTTTCTTT. It specifies CASSTRNTEAFF.

This clone was seen only a few times. The chain carries TRBV5-1 and TRBJ2-2, with D perhaps TRBD1 (6 bases). The germline gives CDR1 SGHRS, CDR2 YFSETQ. The ends were cut back, 4 bases at V and 0 bases at J, with 10 bases in the middle. This CDR3 has 15 amino acids. CDR3 protein: CASSMDRPNTGELFF. For the CDR3, the DNA is TGCGCCAGCAGCATGGACAGACCGAACACCGGGGAGCTGTTTTTT.

V and J are TRBV6-5 and TRBJ1-2, with TRBD1 matching over 10 bases. Losses at the gene ends were 2 bases for V and 4 bases for J; bases not matched to a gene: 7. Germline V CDR1 and CDR2: MNHEY, SVGAGI. There are 16 residues in the CDR3. CDR3 nucleotides: TGTGCCAGCAGTTACATTCGGACAGGGGGGAGCTATGGCTACACCTTC. Protein sequence: CASSYIRTGGSYGYTF.

This clone appeared a single time. V gene TRBV10-3 combines with J gene TRBJ2-1; 7 nucleotides line up with TRBD2. Germline V gene lookup returns CDR1 ENHRY and CDR2 SYGVKD. Losses at the gene ends were 4 bases for V and 8 bases for J; bases not matched to a gene: 5. This CDR3 has 13 residues. The CDR3 nucleotides read TGTGCCATCAGTGTGGGCCGGGGGGATGAGCAGTTCTTC. The encoded protein is CAISVGRGDEQFF.

Only one count was recorded for this clone. This chain uses TRBV7-2 with TRBJ2-2; TRBD2 aligns across 15 bases. Germline trimming cut 4 bases from V and 7 bases from J; bases unmatched to any gene: 7. Germline CDR1 SGHTA, CDR2 FQGNSA. The CDR3 loop spans 17 amino acids. The CDR3 reads CASSSGLAGGHGGELFF. DNA of the CDR3: TGTGCCAGCAGCTCAGGACTAGCGGGGGGGCACGGCGGGGAGCTGTTTTTT.